This T cell receptor (beta chain) appears in the sequencing data of a study of a mutant IDH1 vaccine in newly diagnosed glioma. The sample holds one count of this clone. Its antigen is unknown. Profiled with immunoSEQ multiplex PCR; TCRdb holds only in-frame clones, not every one. The data hold roughly 51,000 clones, with about three quarters observed a single time. Time point here: week 23, last vaccination. The study gave 300 ug of mutant IDH1 20-mer peptide per vaccine dose, with topical imiquimod. New IDH1-mutant, ATRX-lost WHO grade 3 or 4 astrocytomas occurred in donors. This CDR3 comprises 15 residues. The germline V and J ends were trimmed by 4 bases and 3 bases, with 18 bases remaining between them. CDR1 GTSNPN and CDR2 SVGIG come from the germline V gene (reference sequence).

V usage is TRBV30 and J usage is TRBJ1-1, with D perhaps TRBD1 (5 bases). This sample comprised PBMCs, obtained from a glioma patient whose treatment included an IDH1 peptide vaccine. This TCR was recovered from a woman aged 40 to 50 with glioma. Some clones in this sample may be carry-over from other donors' samples. The CDR3: CAWTLGVRVDTEAFF. CDR3 DNA: TGTGCCTGGACCTTAGGGGTGCGAGTCGACACTGAAGCTTTCTTT.